The next 11 T cell receptor beta chains were all read from a single sample in a study of T cells in Graves' hyperthyroidism and ophthalmopathy. Amplified TCR beta CDR3 regions came from RNA transcripts. The HTBI primer set drove a first-round RT-PCR of the TCR CDR3. TCRdb re-derived calls from the multiplex PCR reads in MiXCR, one entry per CDR3 protein. This table holds around 350,000 distinct CDR3 sequences, less than 20% found once. Sequencing was carried out using blood. These receptors originate from a woman aged 18-29 years with Graves' hyperthyroidism that later progressed to Graves' ophthalmopathy.

This clonotype was found many times. The gene calls are TRBV2 and TRBJ1-4; 7 bases align to TRBD1. There are 15 residues in the CDR3. The germline V gene has CDR1 SNHLY and CDR2 FYNNEI. V was clipped by 6 bases and J by 4 bases; unmatched bases: 8. Written as DNA, the CDR3 is TGTGCCAGCAGGGCCAGGGGGAAGGGTAATGAAAAACTGTTTTTT. Its protein product is CASRARGKGNEKLFF.

The V gene is TRBV7-6, the J gene TRBJ2-5, with D possibly matching TRBD1 (5 bases). The CDR3 is 18 residues long. The germline CDR1 and CDR2 sequences are SGHVS and FNYEAQ. V was pared by 2 bases and J by 4 bases, with 23 bases between. CDR3 amino acids: CASSLFLLGVVRGETQYF. In DNA, the CDR3 is TGTGCCAGCAGCTTATTCCTACTGGGTGTCGTAAGGGGAGAGACCCAGTACTTC.

This clonotype was seen at least ten times. The chain carries TRBV12-3 or TRBV12-4 and TRBJ1-4; 11 nucleotides line up with TRBD1. V was clipped by 3 bases and J by 7 bases; unmatched bases: 10. The CDR3 sequence is 17 residues long. CDR3 protein: CASSFWDRGSRGEKLFF. The CDR3 DNA follows: TGTGCCAGCAGTTTCTGGGACAGGGGGAGTCGCGGTGAAAAACTGTTTTTT.

This clonotype was picked up a small number of times. The gene calls are TRBV5-1 and TRBJ2-3; unclear D gene. The CDR3 runs 14 residues. V was pared by 0 bases and J by 6 bases, with 11 bases between. CDR1 is SGHRS, CDR2 YFSETQ, per germline. The CDR3 coding sequence is TGCGCCAGCAGCTTGGTGGGGATGGTGGATACGCAGTATTTT. Translated, it gives CASSLVGMVDTQYF.

The sample holds a few counts of this clonotype. The CDR3 protein is CASSTGHPEQYF. The CDR3 nucleotides are TGTGCCAGCAGTACGGGACACCCCGAGCAGTACTTC. The chain links TRBV6-1 to TRBJ2-7; possibly TRBD1 for D (6 bases). The CDR3 runs to 12 residues. The V gene lost 5 bases and the J gene lost 6 bases, with 11 bases spanning the gap. CDR1 and CDR2 (germline): MNHNS, SASEGT.

This clonotype was counted a few times. This chain connects TRBV11-3 to TRBJ2-3, with TRBD2 identical over 11 bases. V was clipped by 2 bases and J by 0 bases; unmatched bases: 19. Germline V gene lookup returns CDR1 SGHNT and CDR2 YENEEA. The length of the CDR3 is 22 residues. CDR3 amino acids: CASSLTYGTSGDGELSTDTQYF. CDR3 sequence (DNA): TGTGCCAGCAGCTTAACCTACGGGACTAGCGGAGACGGGGAACTAAGCACAGATACGCAGTATTTT. Based on the CDR3 plus reference TRBV11-3 and TRBJ2-3, the full variable domain is EAGVVQSPRYKIIEKKQPVAFWCNPISGHNTLYWYLQNLGQGPELLIRYENEEAVDDSQLPKDRFSAERLKGVDSTLKIQPAELGDSAVYLCASSLTYGTSGDGELSTDTQYFGPGTRLTVL.

This clonotype was detected ten times or more. The chain employs TRBV4-2 and TRBJ2-1; either TRBD1 or TRBD2 may supply D (5 bases each). In germline, CDR1 is LGHNA, CDR2 YNFKEQ. The CDR3 totals 14 residues. Trimming shortened V by 1 base and J by 9 bases, and 13 bases separated the two germline ends. The chain's CDR3 is CASSQGREISEQFF. CDR3 nucleotide sequence: TGTGCCAGCAGCCAAGGCAGGGAGATAAGTGAGCAGTTCTTC.

This clonotype was seen ten or more times. V gene TRBV28 combines with J gene TRBJ1-2; 8 bases fit TRBD1. Germline CDR1 reads MDHEN; CDR2 reads SYDVKM. J lost 4 bases, V lost 3 bases, and 4 bases had no gene match. The CDR3 sequence is 14 residues long. CDR3 bases: TGTGCCAGCAGTTTCCCAGGGGGCGCCTATGGCTACACCTTC. Translation: CASSFPGGAYGYTF.

This clonotype came up a few times. The chain uses TRBV11-2 and TRBJ2-5, with a possible D match to TRBD2 (6 bases). From germline, CDR1 is SGHAT and CDR2 FQNNGV. With 0 bases removed from V and 5 bases from J, the gap between germline ends came to 7 bases. This CDR3 contains 13 residues. CDR3 DNA: TGTGCCAGCAGCTTAGATCGGGAGGAGACCCAGTACTTC. Its protein is CASSLDREETQYF.

Only a few counts were recorded for this clonotype. The genes are TRBV4-2 and TRBJ2-7; TRBD2 matches 14 bases. CDR1 is LGHNA, CDR2 YNFKEQ, per germline. This CDR3 has 18 amino acids. J was trimmed by 3 bases and V by 0 bases; bases with no gene match: 7. The CDR3 region is CASSQDRGLAGGLYEQYF. CDR3 coding DNA: TGTGCCAGCAGCCAAGATCGCGGACTAGCGGGAGGACTCTACGAGCAGTACTTC.

On this clonotype itself: A junction boundary mismatches the germline segment, possibly from a read error. The genes are TRBV4-3 and TRBJ2-3, with TRBD2 matching 10 bases. CDR1 LGHNA and CDR2 YSLEER come from the germline V gene. CDR3 length equals 16 residues. The CDR3 region has the DNA TGCGCCAGCAGCGAAGACCTAGCGGGAGCCACAGATACGCAGTATTTT. It encodes CASSEDLAGATDTQYF.